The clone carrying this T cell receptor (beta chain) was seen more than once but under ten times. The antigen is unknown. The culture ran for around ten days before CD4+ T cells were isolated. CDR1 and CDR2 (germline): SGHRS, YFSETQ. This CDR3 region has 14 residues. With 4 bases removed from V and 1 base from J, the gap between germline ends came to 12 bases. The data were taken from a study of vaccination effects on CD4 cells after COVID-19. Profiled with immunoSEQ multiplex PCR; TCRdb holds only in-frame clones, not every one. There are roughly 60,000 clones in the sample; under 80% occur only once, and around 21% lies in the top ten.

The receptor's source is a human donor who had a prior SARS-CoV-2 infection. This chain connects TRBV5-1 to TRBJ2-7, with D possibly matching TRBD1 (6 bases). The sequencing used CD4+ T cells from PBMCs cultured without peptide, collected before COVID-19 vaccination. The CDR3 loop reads CASSRGGGSYEQYF. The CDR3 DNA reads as TGCGCCAGCAGCAGAGGGGGTGGGTCCTACGAGCAGTACTTC.